The sequence of this T cell receptor (beta chain) was determined in a study of blood T cell repertoires in COVID-19. V was cut by 6 bases and J by 4 bases, with 5 bases left in between. CDR3 size: 12 residues. Germline assignment: CDR1 SGHRS and CDR2 YFSETQ. As originally analysed: Quantification of nucleated cells was approximated via reference gene primer amplification. Data came from immunoSEQ multiplex PCR; TCRdb stores just in-frame clones and leaves some out. That table furnishes V, J and clone size, whereas the DNA furnished D and trimming. The repertoire includes under 150,000 clones, 80% to 85% of them detected once, and more than 1.3% sits in the top ten.

The sequencing sample was made of peripheral blood. The chain joins TRBV5-1 to TRBJ2-6, with D unresolved. The source is a man aged 60 to 75 with acute or convalescent COVID-19. The CDR3 coding sequence is TGCGCCAGCACTCAGGGGGCCAACGTCCTGACTTTC. It specifies CASTQGANVLTF.